Listed here are 18 T cell receptor beta chains from one sample, sequenced in a study of pediatric ulcerative colitis. The rectum was sampled with one to two pinch biopsies at colonoscopy. Sequencing was performed with immunoSEQ multiplex PCR; in TCRdb, only in-frame clones are kept and a portion is missing. Among roughly 16,000 clones listed, 80% were seen once. The sequenced sample was gut tissue. Receptors originate from a boy aged 10-17 years who was a control in a study of pediatric ulcerative colitis.

The chain employs TRBV11-2 and TRBJ1-3, with D possibly TRBD1 on 5 matching bases. Germline values: CDR1 SGHAT, CDR2 FQNNGV. The V and J ends lost 5 bases and 2 bases respectively, with 16 bases between them. This CDR3 has 16 amino acids. This CDR3 reads CASSGSGTQAGNTIYF. In DNA form, the CDR3 reads TGTGCCAGCAGCGGATCCGGGACCCAGGCTGGAAACACCATATATTTT. Full variable domain (rest looked up from reference TRBV11-2 and TRBJ1-3): EAGVAQSPRYKIIEKRQSVAFWCNPISGHATLYWYQQILGQGPKLLIQFQNNGVVDDSQLPKDRFSAERLKGVDSTLKIQPAKLEDSAVYLCASSGSGTQAGNTIYFGEGSWLTVV.

The CDR3 sequence: CSAAEDEQYF. The CDR3 nucleotides read TGCAGTGCGGCAGAAGACGAGCAGTACTTC. This rearrangement joins TRBV20-1 to TRBJ2-7; D gene uncertain. The CDR3 loop spans 10 amino acids. V was cut by 6 bases and J by 5 bases, with 8 bases left in between. Germline assignment: CDR1 DFQATT and CDR2 SNEGSKA (reference sequence).

The V call is TRBV23-1, the J call TRBJ1-3; D remains unclear. TRBV23-1 is marked as an open reading frame, function uncertain. V was shortened by 4 bases and J by 8 bases, with 12 bases between the two germline ends. The CDR3 extends over 13 amino acids. Here the CDR3 reads CASSPHPGDTIYF. CDR3 bases: TGCGCCAGCAGTCCCCACCCCGGGGACACCATATATTTT.

This clone was seen a single time. The V gene is TRBV6-5, the J gene TRBJ1-2; D possibly corresponds to TRBD1 (5 bases). Germline V gene sequence: CDR1 MNHEY, CDR2 SVGAGI. The CDR3 contains 13 residues. V was trimmed by 7 bases and J by 8 bases, leaving 17 bases between them. CDR3 sequence (DNA): TGTGCCAGCAAAGACAGAGACGGTTCGGGCTACACCTTC. It yields the protein CASKDRDGSGYTF.

This clone was counted only a few times. The J gene is TRBJ1-1, the V gene TRBV29-1; D is uncertain. Trimming cost V 2 bases and J 1 base, with 8 bases left between them. The CDR3 covers 13 residues. CDR1 is SQVTM and CDR2 is ANQGSEA in the germline V gene. As DNA, the CDR3 is TGCAGCGTTGAAAGGATCGCGAACACTGAAGCTTTCTTT. Protein sequence: CSVERIANTEAFF.

V gene TRBV6-4 combines with J gene TRBJ2-3; no clear D gene. Germline values: CDR1 MRHNA, CDR2 SNTAGT. This CDR3 is built from 13 residues. V gave up 6 bases and J gave up 0 bases, with 7 bases separating them. The CDR3 DNA is TGTGCCAGCAGCCTGGGAAGCACAGATACGCAGTATTTT. Protein product: CASSLGSTDTQYF.

The chain is built from TRBV7-3 and TRBJ2-7; tentative D call: TRBD2 (6 bases). The CDR3 is 14 amino acids. Germline values: CDR1 SGHTA, CDR2 FQGTGA. V lost 5 bases and J lost 4, with 15 bases in between. This CDR3 reads CASSPGGSGYEQYF. For the CDR3, the DNA is TGTGCCAGCAGCCCCGGGGGATCTGGGTACGAGCAGTACTTC.

The chain combines TRBV6-4 with TRBJ2-1, with TRBD2 matching over 12 bases. CDR1 is MRHNA and CDR2 is SNTAGT in the germline V gene. V lost 0 bases to trimming and J lost 6 bases; unmatched junction nucleotides: 0. The CDR3 length is 15 residues. The CDR3 loop is CASSDSTSGSNEQFF. The DNA of the CDR3 is TGTGCCAGCAGTGACTCGACTAGCGGGAGCAATGAGCAGTTCTTC.

The CDR3 DNA reads as TGTGCCAGTAGTAACCGTAGCGGCACCCGGTTCTTC. This sequence encodes CASSNRSGTRFF. The V and J genes are TRBV19 and TRBJ2-1, with TRBD2 as a possible D gene (6 bases). Germline V lookup: CDR1 LNHDA, CDR2 SQIVND (reference sequence). V lost 4 bases, J lost 15 bases, and 16 bases lay in between. The CDR3 totals 12 residues.

The CDR3 sequence is CASSSRLAGGRETQYF. In nucleotides, the CDR3 is TGTGCCAGCAGCTCAAGACTAGCGGGAGGGCGGGAGACCCAGTACTTC. The V and J genes are TRBV7-8 and TRBJ2-5, with 14 bases matching TRBD2. V shed 4 bases and J 5 bases; nucleotides not matched to a gene: 6. CDR3 length: 16 residues. Germline V gives CDR1 SGHVS, CDR2 FQNEAQ.

This chain connects TRBV28 to TRBJ2-3; D perhaps matches TRBD1 (6 bases). The ends were cut back, 3 bases at V and 2 bases at J, with 18 bases in the middle. Germline V gives CDR1 MDHEN, CDR2 SYDVKM. The CDR3 is 17 residues long. In nucleotides, the CDR3 is TGTGCCAGCAGTTTGAGCGTTACAGGGCCAAACACAGATACGCAGTATTTT. It translates to CASSLSVTGPNTDTQYF.

This clone was recorded only once. This chain connects TRBV5-1 to TRBJ2-3; perhaps D is TRBD1 or TRBD2 (5 bases each). The V and J ends lost 0 bases and 0 bases respectively, with 14 bases between them. The germline V gene has CDR1 SGHRS and CDR2 YFSETQ. The CDR3 covers 17 residues. The CDR3 DNA is TGCGCCAGCAGCTTGGCCTCTCGGGGCGGGAGCACAGATACGCAGTATTTT. This sequence encodes CASSLASRGGSTDTQYF.

The gene calls are TRBV29-1 and TRBJ1-1, with D possibly matching TRBD1 (5 bases). CDR1 SQVTM and CDR2 ANQGSEA come from the germline V gene. V was trimmed by 7 bases and J by 1 base, leaving 16 bases between them. This CDR3 contains 14 residues. The CDR3 protein is CSGGVLRGNTEAFF. The CDR3 coding sequence is TGCAGCGGGGGGGTCCTGCGTGGGAACACTGAAGCTTTCTTT.

This chain links TRBV5-4 with TRBJ2-2; 8 bases line up with TRBD1. This CDR3 comprises 16 residues. Germline CDR1 reads SGHNT; CDR2 reads YYREEE (reference sequence). The V segment lost 2 bases and the J segment 0 bases; nucleotides outside the gene matches: 3. The CDR3 reads CASSFPGQANTGELFF. The CDR3 DNA sequence: TGTGCCAGCAGCTTCCCGGGACAGGCGAACACCGGGGAGCTGTTTTTT.

This clone is medium-sized. The rearrangement joins TRBV10-1 to TRBJ1-5; D gene unclear. Trimming stripped 9 bases from V and 5 bases from J, with 14 bases between. This CDR3 spans 13 amino acids. CDR1 and CDR2 from the germline V gene are WNHNN and SYGVQD (reference sequence). CDR3 sequence reads: CARLTGDHQPQHF. CDR3 nucleotides: TGCGCCAGACTCACCGGGGATCATCAGCCCCAGCATTTT.

The chain recombines TRBV10-3 with TRBJ1-3; the D is unclear. There are 16 residues in the CDR3. V shed 6 bases and J shed 0 bases, with 15 bases lying between them. Germline V gene sequence: CDR1 ENHRY, CDR2 SYGVKD. This CDR3 is CAIRGQELSSGNTIYF. In nucleotides, the CDR3 is TGTGCCATCAGAGGGCAGGAATTAAGCTCTGGAAACACCATATATTTT.

This clone was picked up one time. V is TRBV5-1 and J is TRBJ1-1; TRBD1 agrees at 8 bases. The CDR3 has 15 amino acids. Germline V lookup: CDR1 SGHRS, CDR2 YFSETQ. The J segment lost 3 bases and the V segment lost 0 bases, leaving 4 bases of the junction unmatched. The CDR3 loop is CASSLDTGGDTEAFF. CDR3 nucleotide sequence: TGCGCCAGCAGCTTGGATACAGGGGGAGACACTGAAGCTTTCTTT. Complete variable domain (other parts from reference TRBV5-1 and TRBJ1-1): KAGVTQTPRYLIKTRGQQVTLSCSPISGHRSVSWYQQTPGQGLQFLFEYFSETQRNKGNFPGRFSGRQFSNSRSEMNVSTLELGDSALYLCASSLDTGGDTEAFFGQGTRLTVV.

The V call is TRBV28, the J call TRBJ2-1; tentative D call: TRBD2 (5 bases). Germline V lookup: CDR1 MDHEN, CDR2 SYDVKM. V dropped 6 bases and J dropped 7 bases, with 7 bases sitting between them. The CDR3 length is 11 residues. The CDR3 here is CASSRGNEQFF. The DNA of the CDR3 is TGTGCCAGCAGCCGAGGGAATGAGCAGTTCTTC. The whole variable domain, filled in from reference TRBV28 and TRBJ2-1, reads DVKVTQSSRYLVKRTGEKVFLECVQDMDHENMFWYRQDPGLGLRLIYFSYDVKMKEKGDIPEGYSVSREKKERFSLILESASTNQTSMYLCASSRGNEQFFGPGTRLTVL.